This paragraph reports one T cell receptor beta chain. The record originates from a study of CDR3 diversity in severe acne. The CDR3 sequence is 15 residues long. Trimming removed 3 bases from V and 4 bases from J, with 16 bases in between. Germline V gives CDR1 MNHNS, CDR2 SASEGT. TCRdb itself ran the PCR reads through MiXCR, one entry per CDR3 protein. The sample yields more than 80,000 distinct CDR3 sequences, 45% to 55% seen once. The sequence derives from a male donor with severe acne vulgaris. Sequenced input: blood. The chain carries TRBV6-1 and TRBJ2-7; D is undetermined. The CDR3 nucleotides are TGTGCCAGCAGTGAGGGTTTCGAATGGGGTTACGAGCAGTACTTC. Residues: CASSEGFEWGYEQYF.